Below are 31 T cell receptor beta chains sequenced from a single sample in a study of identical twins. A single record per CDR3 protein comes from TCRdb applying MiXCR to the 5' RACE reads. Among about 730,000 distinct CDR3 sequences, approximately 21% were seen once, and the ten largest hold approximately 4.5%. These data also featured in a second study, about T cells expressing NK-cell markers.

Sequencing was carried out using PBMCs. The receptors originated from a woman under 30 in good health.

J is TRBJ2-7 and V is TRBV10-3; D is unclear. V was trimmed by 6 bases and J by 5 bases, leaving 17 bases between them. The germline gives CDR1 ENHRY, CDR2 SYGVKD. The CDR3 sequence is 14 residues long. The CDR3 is CAISARAVGDEQYF. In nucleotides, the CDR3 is TGTGCCATCAGCGCACGGGCAGTAGGCGACGAGCAGTACTTC.

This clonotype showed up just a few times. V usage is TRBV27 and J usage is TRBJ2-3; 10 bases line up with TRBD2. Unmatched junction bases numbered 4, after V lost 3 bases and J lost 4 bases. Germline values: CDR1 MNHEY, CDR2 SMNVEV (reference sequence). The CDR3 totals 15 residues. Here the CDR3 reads CASSFLAGAPDTQYF. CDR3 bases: TGTGCCAGCAGTTTTCTAGCGGGAGCCCCAGATACGCAGTATTTT.

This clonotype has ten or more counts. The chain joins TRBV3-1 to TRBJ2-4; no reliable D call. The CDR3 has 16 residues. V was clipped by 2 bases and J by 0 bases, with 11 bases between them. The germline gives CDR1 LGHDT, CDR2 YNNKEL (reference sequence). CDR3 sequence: CASSQFTIPAKNIQYF. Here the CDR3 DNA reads TGTGCCAGCAGCCAATTCACTATCCCAGCCAAAAACATTCAGTACTTC.

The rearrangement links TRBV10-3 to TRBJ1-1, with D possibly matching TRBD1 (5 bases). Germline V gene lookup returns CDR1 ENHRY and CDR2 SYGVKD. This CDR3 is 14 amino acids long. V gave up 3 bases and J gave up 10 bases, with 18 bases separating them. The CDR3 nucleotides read TGTGCCATCAGTGAAAGGACAATCCCCTGGGTAGCTTTCTTT. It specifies CAISERTIPWVAFF.

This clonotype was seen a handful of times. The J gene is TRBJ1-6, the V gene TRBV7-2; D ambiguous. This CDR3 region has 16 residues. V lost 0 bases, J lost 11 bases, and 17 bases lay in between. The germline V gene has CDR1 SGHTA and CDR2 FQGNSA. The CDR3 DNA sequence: TGTGCCAGCAGCTTAGCGTTTTGGGATCTGGAGACACCCCTCCACTTT. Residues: CASSLAFWDLETPLHF. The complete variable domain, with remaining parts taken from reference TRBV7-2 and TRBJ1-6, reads GAGVSQSPSNKVTEKGKDVELRCDPISGHTALYWYRQSLGQGLEFLIYFQGNSAPDKSGLPSDRFSAERTGGSVSTLTIQRTQQEDSAVYLCASSLAFWDLETPLHFGNGTRLTVT.

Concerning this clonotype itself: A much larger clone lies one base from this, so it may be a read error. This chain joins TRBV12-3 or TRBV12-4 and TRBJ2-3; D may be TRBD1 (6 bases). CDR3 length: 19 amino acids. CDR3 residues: CACSLVVIVGDMHADTQYF. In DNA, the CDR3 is TGTGCCTGCAGTTTAGTTGTGATAGTCGGGGACATGCATGCTGATACGCAGTATTTT.

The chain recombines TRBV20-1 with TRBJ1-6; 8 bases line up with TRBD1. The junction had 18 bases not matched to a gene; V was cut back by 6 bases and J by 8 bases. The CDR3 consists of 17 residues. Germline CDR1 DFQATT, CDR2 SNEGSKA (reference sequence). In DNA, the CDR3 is TGCAGTGCAAAGCCCAGGGGGCAAGGCAATTACTATTCACCCCTCCACTTT. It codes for CSAKPRGQGNYYSPLHF.

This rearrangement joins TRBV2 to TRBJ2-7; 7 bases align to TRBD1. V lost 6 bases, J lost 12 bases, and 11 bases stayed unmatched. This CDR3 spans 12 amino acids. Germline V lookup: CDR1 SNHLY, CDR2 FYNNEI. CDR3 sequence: CASRSDRARRYF. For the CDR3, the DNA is TGTGCCAGCAGATCCGACAGGGCGCGGCGGTACTTC.

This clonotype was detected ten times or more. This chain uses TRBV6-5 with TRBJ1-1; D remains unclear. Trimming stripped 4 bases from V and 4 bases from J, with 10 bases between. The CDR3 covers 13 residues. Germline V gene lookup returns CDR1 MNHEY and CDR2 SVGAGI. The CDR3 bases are TGTGCCAGCAGTTTCGGACTGGGCACTGAAGCTTTCTTT. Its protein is CASSFGLGTEAFF.

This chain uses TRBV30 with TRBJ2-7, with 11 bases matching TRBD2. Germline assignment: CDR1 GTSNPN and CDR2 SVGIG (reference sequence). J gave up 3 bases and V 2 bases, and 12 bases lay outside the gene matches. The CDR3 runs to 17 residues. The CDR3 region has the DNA TGTGCCTGGAGTCCATTAATGGAGGGACTAGCGGTCTACGAGCAGTACTTC. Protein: CAWSPLMEGLAVYEQYF.

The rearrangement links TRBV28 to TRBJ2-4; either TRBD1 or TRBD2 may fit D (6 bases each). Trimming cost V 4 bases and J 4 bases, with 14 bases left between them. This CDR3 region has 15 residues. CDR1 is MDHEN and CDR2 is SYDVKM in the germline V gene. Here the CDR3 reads CASSSGGQVKNIQYF. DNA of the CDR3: TGTGCCAGCAGTTCCGGGGGACAAGTAAAAAACATTCAGTACTTC.

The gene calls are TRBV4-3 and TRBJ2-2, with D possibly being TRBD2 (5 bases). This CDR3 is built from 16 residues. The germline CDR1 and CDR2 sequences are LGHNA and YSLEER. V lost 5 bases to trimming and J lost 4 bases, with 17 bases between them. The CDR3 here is CASSSGPTRATGELFF. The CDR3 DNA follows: TGCGCCAGCAGCTCCGGGCCTACGAGGGCCACCGGGGAGCTGTTTTTT.

CDR3 DNA: TGTGCCAGCAGCCCCAGCGGGAGCCACAATGAGCAGTTCTTC. The encoded protein is CASSPSGSHNEQFF. J is TRBJ2-1 and V is TRBV5-4; 8 bases line up with TRBD2. Germline-derived CDR1 and CDR2 are SGHNT and YYREEE (reference sequence). With 4 bases clipped from V and 5 bases from J, the junction kept 5 bases outside the gene matches. The CDR3 extends over 14 amino acids.

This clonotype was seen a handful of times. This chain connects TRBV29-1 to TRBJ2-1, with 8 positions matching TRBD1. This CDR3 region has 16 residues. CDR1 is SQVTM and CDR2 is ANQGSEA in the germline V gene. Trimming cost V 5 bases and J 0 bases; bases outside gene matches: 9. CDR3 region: CSVSRGQASSYNEQFF. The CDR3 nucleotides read TGCAGCGTTTCTAGGGGACAGGCCAGCTCCTACAATGAGCAGTTCTTC.

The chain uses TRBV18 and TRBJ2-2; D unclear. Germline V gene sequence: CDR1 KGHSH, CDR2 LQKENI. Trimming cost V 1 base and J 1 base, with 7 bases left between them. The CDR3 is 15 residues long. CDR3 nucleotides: TGTGCCAGCTCACCACAGGCCGAGAACACCGGGGAGCTGTTTTTT. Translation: CASSPQAENTGELFF. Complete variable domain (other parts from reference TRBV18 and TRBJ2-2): NAGVMQNPRHLVRRRGQEARLRCSPMKGHSHVYWYRQLPEEGLKFMVYLQKENIIDESGMPKERFSAEFPKEGPSILRIQQVVRGDSAAYFCASSPQAENTGELFFGEGSRLTVL.

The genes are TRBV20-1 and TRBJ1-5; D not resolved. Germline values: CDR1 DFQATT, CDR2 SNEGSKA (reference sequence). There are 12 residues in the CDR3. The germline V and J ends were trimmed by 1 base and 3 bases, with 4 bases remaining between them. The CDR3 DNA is TGCAGTGCTAGAGCCTACAATCAGCCCCAGCATTTT. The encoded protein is CSARAYNQPQHF.

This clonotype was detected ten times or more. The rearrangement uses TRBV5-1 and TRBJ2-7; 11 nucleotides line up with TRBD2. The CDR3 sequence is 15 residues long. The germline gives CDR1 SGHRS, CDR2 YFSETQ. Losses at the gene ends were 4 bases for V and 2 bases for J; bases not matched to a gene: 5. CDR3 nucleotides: TGCGCCAGCAGCCCTCTAGCGGGGGGCACCTACGAGCAGTACTTC. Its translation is CASSPLAGGTYEQYF.

CDR3 in amino acids: CSARRPGDLGGANVLTF. The CDR3 DNA reads TGCAGTGCTAGAAGGCCGGGGGATTTAGGTGGGGCCAACGTCCTGACTTTC. The chain carries TRBV20-1 and TRBJ2-6, with D possibly TRBD2 on 6 matching bases. The V end lost 2 bases, the J end lost 3 bases, and 17 bases lay between the germline ends. This CDR3 has 17 residues. CDR1 is DFQATT and CDR2 is SNEGSKA in the germline V gene (reference sequence).

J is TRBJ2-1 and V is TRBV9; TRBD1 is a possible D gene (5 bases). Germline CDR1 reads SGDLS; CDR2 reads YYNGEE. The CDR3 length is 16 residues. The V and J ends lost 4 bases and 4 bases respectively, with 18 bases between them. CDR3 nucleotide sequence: TGTGCCAGCAGCCCTCCGTCAGGACATTATTACAATGAGCAGTTCTTC. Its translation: CASSPPSGHYYNEQFF.

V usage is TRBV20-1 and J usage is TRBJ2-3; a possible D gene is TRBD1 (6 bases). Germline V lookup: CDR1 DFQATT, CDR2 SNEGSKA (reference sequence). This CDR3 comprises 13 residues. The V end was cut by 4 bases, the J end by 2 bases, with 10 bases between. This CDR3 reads CSAIKGDTDTQYF. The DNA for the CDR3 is TGCAGTGCTATCAAGGGGGACACAGATACGCAGTATTTT.

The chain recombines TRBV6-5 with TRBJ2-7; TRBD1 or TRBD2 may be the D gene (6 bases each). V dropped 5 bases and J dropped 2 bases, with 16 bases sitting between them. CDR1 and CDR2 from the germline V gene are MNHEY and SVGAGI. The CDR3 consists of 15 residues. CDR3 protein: CASSTEGGGAYEQYF. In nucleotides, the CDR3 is TGTGCCAGCAGTACCGAGGGGGGTGGCGCCTACGAGCAGTACTTC.

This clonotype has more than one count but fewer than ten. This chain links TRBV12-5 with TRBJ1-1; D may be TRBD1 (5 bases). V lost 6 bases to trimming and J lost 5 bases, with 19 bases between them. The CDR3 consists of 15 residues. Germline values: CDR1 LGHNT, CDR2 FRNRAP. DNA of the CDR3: TGTGCTAGTGGATCCCCCCGGGCAGGGAATACTGAAGCTTTCTTT. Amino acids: CASGSPRAGNTEAFF.

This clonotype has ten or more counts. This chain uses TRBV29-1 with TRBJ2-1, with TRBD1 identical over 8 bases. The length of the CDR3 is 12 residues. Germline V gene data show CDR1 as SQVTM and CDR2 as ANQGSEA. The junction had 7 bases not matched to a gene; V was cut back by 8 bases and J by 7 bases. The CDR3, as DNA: TGCAGCCTAGGGACAGGAGGGAATGAGCAGTTCTTC. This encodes CSLGTGGNEQFF.

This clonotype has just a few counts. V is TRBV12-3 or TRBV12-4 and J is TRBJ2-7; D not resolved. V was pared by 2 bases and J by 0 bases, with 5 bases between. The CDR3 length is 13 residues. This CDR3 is CASSLRNSYEQYF. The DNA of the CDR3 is TGTGCCAGCAGTTTAAGGAACTCCTACGAGCAGTACTTC.

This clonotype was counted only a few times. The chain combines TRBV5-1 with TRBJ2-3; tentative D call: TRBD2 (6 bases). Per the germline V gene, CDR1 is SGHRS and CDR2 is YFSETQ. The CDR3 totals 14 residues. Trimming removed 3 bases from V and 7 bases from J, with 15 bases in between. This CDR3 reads CASSSGSNGNTQYF. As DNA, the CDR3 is TGCGCCAGCAGCTCCGGGAGTAACGGAAATACGCAGTATTTT.

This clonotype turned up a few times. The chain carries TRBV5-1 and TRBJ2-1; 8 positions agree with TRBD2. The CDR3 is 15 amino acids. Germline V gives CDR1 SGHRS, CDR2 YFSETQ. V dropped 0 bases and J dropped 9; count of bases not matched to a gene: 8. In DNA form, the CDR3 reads TGCGCCAGCAGCTTGGTTGACGGGAGGGCCACTGAGCAGTTCTTC. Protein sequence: CASSLVDGRATEQFF.

CDR3 protein: CASSGGTSGGIDEQFF. The CDR3 coding sequence is TGCGCCAGCAGCGGCGGGACTAGCGGGGGGATCGATGAGCAGTTCTTC. The chain recombines TRBV5-1 with TRBJ2-1, with 15 bases identical to TRBD2. The trim removed 4 bases at V and 8 bases at J, leaving 7 bases unmatched. CDR1 and CDR2 from the germline V gene are SGHRS and YFSETQ. CDR3 size: 16 residues.

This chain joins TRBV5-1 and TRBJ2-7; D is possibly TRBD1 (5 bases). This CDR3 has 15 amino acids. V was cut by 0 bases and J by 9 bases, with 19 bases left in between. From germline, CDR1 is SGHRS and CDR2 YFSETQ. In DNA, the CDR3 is TGCGCCAGCAGCTTGGTCGGTTGGCAGGGTAACGGGCAGTACTTC. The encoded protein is CASSLVGWQGNGQYF.

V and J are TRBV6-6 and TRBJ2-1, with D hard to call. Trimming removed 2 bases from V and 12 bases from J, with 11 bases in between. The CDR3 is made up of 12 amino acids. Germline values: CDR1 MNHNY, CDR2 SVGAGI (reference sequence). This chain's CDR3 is CASSYEVARQFF. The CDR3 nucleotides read TGTGCCAGCAGTTACGAGGTGGCTAGGCAGTTCTTC.

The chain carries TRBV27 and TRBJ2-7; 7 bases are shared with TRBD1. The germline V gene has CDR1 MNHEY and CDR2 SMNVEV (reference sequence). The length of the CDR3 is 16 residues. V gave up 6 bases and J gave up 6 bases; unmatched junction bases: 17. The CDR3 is CASSLRGQGPVREQYF. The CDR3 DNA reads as TGTGCCAGCAGCCTAAGGGGGCAGGGACCGGTGCGCGAGCAGTACTTC.

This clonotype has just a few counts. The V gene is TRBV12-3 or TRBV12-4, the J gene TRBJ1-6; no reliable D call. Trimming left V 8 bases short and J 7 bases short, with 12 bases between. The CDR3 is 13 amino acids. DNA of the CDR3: TGTGCCAGCTTTGTAGGGCACAATTCACCCCTCCACTTT. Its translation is CASFVGHNSPLHF.